Listed below are T cell receptor beta chains from one sample, sequenced in a study of blood T cell repertoires in COVID-19. Assay used: immunoSEQ multiplex PCR; TCRdb lists only in-frame clones, some missing. The sample includes more than 300,000 clones, over 90% of them seen just once. Source material: PBMCs or T cells enriched from blood (not recorded which). Receptor source: a woman under 40 who had been exposed to COVID-19. CDR3s include the opening cysteine and the closing phenylalanine or tryptophan. D genes are given only for firm matches. The size entry is marked missing in some rows and otherwise reads once, few, many or a size class.

J gene: TRBJ2-3; D gene: -; clone size: -; V gene: TRBV24-1; CDR3 DNA: TGTGCCACCAGTGATTCCGTTCGGGGAACGCAGTATTTT; CDR3 protein: CATSDSVRGTQYF
J gene: TRBJ2-1; D gene: TRBD1; clone size: -; V gene: TRBV2; CDR3 DNA: TGTGCCAGCAGTAAGGGACAGAACAATGAGCAGTTCTTC; CDR3 protein: CASSKGQNNEQFF
J gene: TRBJ1-2; D gene: TRBD1; clone size: -; V gene: TRBV5-1; CDR3 DNA: TGCGCCAGCAGCCTTGCGACAGGGTTGAATGGCTACACCTTC; CDR3 protein: CASSLATGLNGYTF
J gene: TRBJ2-1; D gene: -; clone size: -; V gene: TRBV6-5; CDR3 DNA: TGTGCCAGCACTCGCCACAAAGGAGGTAATGAGCAGTTCTTC; CDR3 protein: CASTRHKGGNEQFF
J gene: TRBJ2-5; D gene: -; clone size: -; V gene: TRBV7-2; CDR3 DNA: TGTGCCAGCAGCTTCTCCGGCCGGCGGAACCAAGAGACCCAGTACTTC; CDR3 protein: CASSFSGRRNQETQYF
J gene: TRBJ1-4; D gene: -; clone size: -; V gene: TRBV6-5; CDR3 DNA: TGTGCCAGCAGGGTCCGCGGGAAGAGTAATGAAAAACTGTTTTTT; CDR3 protein: CASRVRGKSNEKLFF
J gene: TRBJ2-3; D gene: TRBD2; clone size: -; V gene: TRBV4-1; CDR3 DNA: TGCGCCAGCAGCCAAGAACGCAAGCGGGGCGTCAACAGGGATACGCAGTATTTT; CDR3 protein: CASSQERKRGVNRDTQYF
J gene: TRBJ2-3; D gene: -; clone size: -; V gene: TRBV10-3; CDR3 DNA: TGTGCCATCAGTGTGGACAGCCCTCCGGCGGCGACAGATACGCAGTATTTT; CDR3 protein: CAISVDSPPAATDTQYF
J gene: TRBJ1-4; D gene: TRBD1; clone size: -; V gene: TRBV14; CDR3 DNA: TGTGCCAGCAGCCAAAGACAGGGGGCGACGAATGAAAAACTGTTTTTT; CDR3 protein: CASSQRQGATNEKLFF
J gene: TRBJ1-5; D gene: -; clone size: -; V gene: TRBV2; CDR3 DNA: TGTGCCAGCAGTCGGGGTCCTCGCAATCAGCCCCAGCATTTT; CDR3 protein: CASSRGPRNQPQHF
J gene: TRBJ2-7; D gene: TRBD1; clone size: few; V gene: TRBV7-9; CDR3 DNA: TGTGCCAGCAGCCTGACAGGGTTCGACGAGCAGTACTTC; CDR3 protein: CASSLTGFDEQYF
J gene: TRBJ2-1; D gene: TRBD1; clone size: -; V gene: TRBV5-4; CDR3 DNA: TGTGCCAGCAGCAGGGGGCAGGGGAATGTCAATGAGCAGTTCTTC; CDR3 protein: CASSRGQGNVNEQFF
J gene: TRBJ1-2; D gene: -; clone size: -; V gene: TRBV28; CDR3 DNA: TGTGCCAGCAGTTTAGTAAACTATGGCTACACCTTC; CDR3 protein: CASSLVNYGYTF
J gene: TRBJ1-2; D gene: -; clone size: -; V gene: TRBV6-5; CDR3 DNA: TGTGCCAGCAGTTACTCGAGAGGGCAGGGGAACTATGGCTACACCTTC; CDR3 protein: CASSYSRGQGNYGYTF
J gene: TRBJ1-1; D gene: -; clone size: -; V gene: TRBV6-5; CDR3 DNA: TGTGCCAGCAGACCTTCTTCTCGACGGAGCGGGGGAGCTTTCTTT; CDR3 protein: CASRPSSRRSGGAFF